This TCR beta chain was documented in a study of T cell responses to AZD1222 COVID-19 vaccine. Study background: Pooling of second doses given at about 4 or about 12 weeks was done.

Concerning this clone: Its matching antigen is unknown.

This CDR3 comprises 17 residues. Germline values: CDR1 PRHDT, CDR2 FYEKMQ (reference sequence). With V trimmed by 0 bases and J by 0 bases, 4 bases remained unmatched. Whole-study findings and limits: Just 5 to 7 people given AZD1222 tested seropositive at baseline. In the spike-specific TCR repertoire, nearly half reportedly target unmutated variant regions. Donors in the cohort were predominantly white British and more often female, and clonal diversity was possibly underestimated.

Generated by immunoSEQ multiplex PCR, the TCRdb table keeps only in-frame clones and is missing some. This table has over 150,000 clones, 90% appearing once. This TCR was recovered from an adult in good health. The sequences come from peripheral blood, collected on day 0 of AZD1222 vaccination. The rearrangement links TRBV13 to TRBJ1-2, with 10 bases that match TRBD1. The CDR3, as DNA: TGTGCCAGCAGCTTAGGGACAGGGGGCGCTTCTAACTATGGCTACACCTTC. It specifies CASSLGTGGASNYGYTF.